The rows below give T cell receptor beta chains drawn from one sample of a study of blood T cell repertoires in COVID-19. TCRdb keeps only in-frame clones here, not all; method: immunoSEQ multiplex PCR. Here the sample spans 130,000 to 150,000 clones, 85% to 90% being singletons. Sequencing used peripheral blood. The receptors stem from a man aged 50 or older with active or convalescent COVID-19. The CDR3 runs from the conserved cysteine through the conserved F or W. A D gene is named only where the DNA matches it firmly. Part of the rows lack a size; the others show once, few, many or a class for expanded clones.

v_call	d_call	cdr3_length	clone_size	j_call	cdr3_nt	cdr3_aa
TRBV5-6	-	14	-	TRBJ1-1	TGTGCCAGCAGCTGGGACCGCGGGGGGACTGAAGCTTTCTTT	CASSWDRGGTEAFF
TRBV27	TRBD2	14	-	TRBJ2-2	TGTGCCAGCAGTAAGGGACTAGCCCGCGGGGAGCTGTTTTTT	CASSKGLARGELFF
TRBV24-1	TRBD2	13	-	TRBJ2-1	TGTGCCACCAGTGTCCCGGGGGGTCGTGAGCAGTTCTTC	CATSVPGGREQFF
TRBV11-2	TRBD1	13	-	TRBJ2-7	TGTGCCAGCAGCTTCGGACAGGGGTACGAGCAGTACTTC	CASSFGQGYEQYF
TRBV28	-	15	-	TRBJ2-1	TGTGCCAGCACCACCCAGGGGACCTCCTACAATGAGCAGTTCTTC	CASTTQGTSYNEQFF
TRBV28	-	11	-	TRBJ1-5	TGTGCCAGCAGCTCGTATCAGCCCCAGCATTTT	CASSSYQPQHF
TRBV15	-	14	-	TRBJ1-1	TGTGCCACCAGCCCCCGGACAGATTTGACTGAAGCTTTCTTT	CATSPRTDLTEAFF
TRBV19	TRBD1	15	-	TRBJ1-6	TGTGCCAGTAGTGTACGACAGGGATTAAATTCACCCCTCCACTTT	CASSVRQGLNSPLHF
TRBV19	-	15	-	TRBJ2-1	TGTGCCAGTAGTATTCTCGCGGGATACTACAATGAGCAGTTCTTC	CASSILAGYYNEQFF
TRBV7-9	-	15	-	TRBJ1-1	TGTGCCAGCAGCTTAGCGGGGGGAGCTGGTACTGAAGCTTTCTTT	CASSLAGGAGTEAFF
TRBV5-6	-	12	-	TRBJ2-5	TGTGCCAGCAGCTTTTCGGTGGAGACCCAGTACTTC	CASSFSVETQYF
TRBV11-3	TRBD1	13	-	TRBJ2-7	TGTGCCAGCAGCTCAGCTCCAGGGGGCGAGCAGTACTTC	CASSSAPGGEQYF
TRBV6-2/TRBV6-3	TRBD1	13	few	TRBJ1-5	TGTGCCAGCAGCCGACAGGGTCACACGCCCCAGCATTTT	CASSRQGHTPQHF
TRBV5-4	TRBD2	17	-	TRBJ2-1	TGTGCCAGCAGCTTCCCGCCGACTAGCGGGAGTGGCGATGAGCAGTTCTTC	CASSFPPTSGSGDEQFF
TRBV5-5	-	12	-	TRBJ1-2	TGTGCCAGCAGCTTGAACAGTTATGGCTACACCTTC	CASSLNSYGYTF
TRBV3-1/TRBV3-2	-	13	-	TRBJ1-3	TGTGCCAGCAGCCAATCGCCGGGGAACGGGGGATATTTT	CASSQSPGNGGYF
TRBV10-3	-	15	-	TRBJ2-5	TGTGCCATCAGTCGGGAGTTAGGGTACCAAGAGACCCAGTACTTC	CAISRELGYQETQYF
TRBV30	-	13	-	TRBJ1-4	TGTGCCTGGAGTCACAGCCTTAATGAAAAACTGTTTTTT	CAWSHSLNEKLFF
TRBV19	-	13	-	TRBJ2-3	TGTGCCAGTAGTATAGGCGGGACAGATACGCAGTATTTT	CASSIGGTDTQYF
TRBV19	TRBD1	15	-	TRBJ2-2	TGTGCCAGTAACCCGGGACAGGGGAGCACCGGGGAGCTGTTTTTT	CASNPGQGSTGELFF
TRBV29-1	-	13	once	TRBJ1-1	TGCAGCGCCGAGGGGGGGGCGATAGCTGAAGCTTTCTTT	CSAEGGAIAEAFF
TRBV6-5	-	14	-	TRBJ1-6	TGTGCCAGCAGTTACGGCAGAAATAATTCACCCCTCCACTTT	CASSYGRNNSPLHF
TRBV9	-	16	-	TRBJ1-3	TGTGCCAGCAGCGCCGTCCCCCGGGTAGGCGGAAACACCATATATTTT	CASSAVPRVGGNTIYF
TRBV6-2/TRBV6-3	TRBD2	15	once	TRBJ2-3	TGTGCCAGCAGTTACGGCGGGAGAAGCACAGATACGCAGTATTTT	CASSYGGRSTDTQYF
TRBV7-3	TRBD2	14	-	TRBJ2-7	TGTGCCAGCAGCCCCACTAGCGGGAACTACGAGCAGTACTTC	CASSPTSGNYEQYF
TRBV6-5	-	16	-	TRBJ2-1	TGTGCCAGCAGTTCCCTTTCCGGGAGCTCCTACAATGAGCAGTTCTTC	CASSSLSGSSYNEQFF
TRBV14	TRBD2	12	-	TRBJ2-3	TGTGCCAGCAGCCAAGATGGCGGGAGCGGGCATTTT	CASSQDGGSGHF
TRBV10-3	-	15	-	TRBJ1-1	TGTGCCATCAGTGAGCGGGCTGCGGGCGGCACTGAAGCTTTCTTT	CAISERAAGGTEAFF
TRBV6-2/TRBV6-3	TRBD1	16	-	TRBJ1-5	TGTGCCAGCAGTTACCCGGACAGGGCTGGCAATCAGCCCCAGCATTTT	CASSYPDRAGNQPQHF
TRBV6-6	-	14	-	TRBJ2-7	TGTGCCAGCAGTTACTCGGCTCCCCCATACGAGCAGTACTTC	CASSYSAPPYEQYF
TRBV4-3	-	13	-	TRBJ1-6	TGCGCCAGCAGCCAACACAGGGCTTCACCCCTCCACTTT	CASSQHRASPLHF
TRBV6-5	TRBD1	15	-	TRBJ2-2	TGTGCCAGCCGGGTCGGACAGGAGTACACCGGGGAGCTGTTTTTT	CASRVGQEYTGELFF
TRBV4-1	TRBD1	16	-	TRBJ1-2	TGCGCCAGCAGGAGTTCCTGGGACAGGGGCCAGGGGGGCTACACCTTC	CASRSSWDRGQGGYTF
TRBV14	-	13	once	TRBJ1-4	TGTGCCAGCAGCAACGCGGGATATGAAAAACTGTTTTTT	CASSNAGYEKLFF
TRBV7-9	TRBD2	15	-	TRBJ2-5	TGTGCCAGCAGCCCCCGCCGGAGGGAGGGAGAGACCCAGTACTTC	CASSPRRREGETQYF
TRBV6-5	-	14	-	TRBJ2-2	TGTGCCAGCATGAGAGACAGTAACACCGGGGAGCTGTTTTTT	CASMRDSNTGELFF
TRBV30	TRBD1	16	-	TRBJ2-4	TGTGCCTGGAGTGTGGGACAGGGGGGGAGGAAAAACATTCAGTACTTC	CAWSVGQGGRKNIQYF
TRBV7-8	TRBD2	16	-	TRBJ2-7	TGTGCCAGCAGCTTATCGGCACTAGCGGGGACCTACGAGCAGTACTTC	CASSLSALAGTYEQYF
TRBV5-1	-	16	-	TRBJ1-2	TGCGCCAGCAGCAAAGATACGACAAGCCCCAACTATGGCTACACCTTC	CASSKDTTSPNYGYTF
TRBV5-8	TRBD1	14	once	TRBJ2-7	TGTGCCAGCAGCTTGGGGACAGGGGTCTACGAGCAGTACTTC	CASSLGTGVYEQYF
TRBV11-3	TRBD1	16	-	TRBJ2-2	TGTGCCAGCAGCACTCGACAGGGGGCAGGCACCGGGGAGCTGTTTTTT	CASSTRQGAGTGELFF
TRBV5-1	TRBD2	19	-	TRBJ2-1	TGCGCCAGCAGCGCGGAGGGTAGCGGGAGGGCTAGCTCCTACAATGAGCAGTTCTTC	CASSAEGSGRASSYNEQFF
TRBV15	-	16	-	TRBJ2-7	TGTGCCACCAGCAGATCCGTGAGAGGGGGATCCTACGAGCAGTACTTC	CATSRSVRGGSYEQYF
TRBV4-1	-	15	-	TRBJ1-3	TGCGCCAGCAGCCAAGACTCAGGCTCTGGAAACACCATATATTTT	CASSQDSGSGNTIYF
TRBV11-2	-	12	-	TRBJ2-4	TGTGCCGGGCCGTACGGCAAAAACATTCAGTACTTC	CAGPYGKNIQYF
TRBV19	-	14	-	TRBJ1-5	TGTGCCAGTGGACGGGGGGCCGTCAATCAGCCCCAGCATTTT	CASGRGAVNQPQHF
TRBV11-2	-	12	few	TRBJ2-7	TGTGCCAGCAGCCTCGACACCGCCGAGCAGTACTTC	CASSLDTAEQYF
TRBV28	-	12	-	TRBJ1-5	TGTGCCAGCAGAAGGACAGCGCAGCCCCAGCATTTT	CASRRTAQPQHF
TRBV6-6	TRBD1	16	-	TRBJ1-5	TGTGCCAGCAGTCCCCCCGGAACAGGGGGTAATCAGCCCCAGCATTTT	CASSPPGTGGNQPQHF
TRBV19	-	14	-	TRBJ2-7	TGTGCCAGTAGCCCCTTTGAGGACTCCTACGAGCAGTACTTC	CASSPFEDSYEQYF
TRBV6-6	-	11	-	TRBJ2-7	TGTGCCAGCAGGCGGGAATACGAGCAGTACTTC	CASRREYEQYF
TRBV29-1	-	11	-	TRBJ1-1	TGCAGCGTTTCCACCGGGGAGGGAGCTTTCTTT	CSVSTGEGAFF
TRBV2	TRBD1	13	-	TRBJ2-1	TGTGCCAGCCGCGAGACAGGGACGGGTGAGCAGTTCTTC	CASRETGTGEQFF